This TCR beta chain was documented in a study of regulatory T cells in long-lasting Graves disease. Study overall: Graves' cases, newly diagnosed, had used antithyroid drugs under 3 months.

Time point noted: newly diagnosed GD, antithyroid drugs for less than 3 months. RNA extracted from PBMCs served as the sequencing template. Patients with Graves' disease were diagnosed by American Thyroid Association guidelines. Points on this clonotype: Its specificity is not known. Just one base apart from a much larger clone, this may be a read error.

Whole-study findings and limits: Relative to newly diagnosed Graves' patients, persistent ones had lower TCR diversity. Persistent patients had more shared public clonotypes (under 3,000) than new patients (around 1,000).

Researchers made TCR beta libraries by using iRepertoire HTBI primers and running Arm-PCR on CDR3 regions. TCRdb redid the calling of the multiplex PCR reads with MiXCR, one entry per CDR3 protein. The table lists approximately 310,000 distinct CDR3 sequences, 15% to 20% of them singletons. The CDR3 length is 15 residues. Trimming removed 5 bases at V and 10 bases at J, with 21 bases between. The chain links TRBV12-3 or TRBV12-4 to TRBJ2-1; the D gene is possibly TRBD2 (6 bases). Specimen: peripheral blood mononuclear cells (PBMCs), collected at new diagnosis, from a patient treated with antithyroid drugs. This clonotype was obtained from a female donor with Graves disease. CDR3 nucleotide sequence: TGTGCCAGCAGTCGACCTAGCGCCAGCTCCTACGAGCAGTTCTTC. The encoded protein is CASSRPSASSYEQFF.